These 25 T cell receptor beta chains were all obtained from the same sample, sequenced in a study of tumor-infiltrating lymphocytes in primary liver carcinoma. Total RNA amounting to 500 ng was the source from which TCR beta cDNA was made with a constant-region primer. Libraries of TCR beta came from three nested multiplex PCR rounds with slightly modified ARM-PCR. The opening two PCR rounds, about 11 cycles each, paired TRBV1-TRBV30 forward primers with a C-beta reverse primer. TCRdb fed the multiplex PCR reads into MiXCR, producing one record per CDR3 protein. The repertoire has 320,000 or so distinct CDR3 sequences, roughly 60% of them found once; the top ten carry 9%. Germline DNA was extracted too, while blood RNA derived from unsorted whole blood. Sequencing input: peripheral blood. The receptors shown here come from a man in his forties with primary liver carcinoma and hepatitis B virus infection.

This chain joins TRBV14 and TRBJ1-4; TRBD1 aligns across 8 bases. Germline lookup yields CDR1 SGHDN and CDR2 FVKESK. The CDR3 contains 16 residues. The trim removed 4 bases at V and 5 bases at J, leaving 9 bases unmatched. CDR3: CASSPGRRQGNEKLFF. CDR3 DNA sequence: TGTGCCAGCAGCCCGGGGCGCCGACAGGGGAATGAAAAACTGTTTTTT.

Concerning this clonotype itself: This may arise from a read error, as a much more abundant clone is one base away. J is TRBJ2-1 and V is TRBV4-1; tentatively, D is TRBD1 or TRBD2 (5 bases each). This CDR3 spans 16 amino acids. CDR1 is MGHRA and CDR2 is YSYEKL in the germline V gene. The CDR3, as DNA: TGCGCCCGCAGCCCTCTCAAGGGACGGGATTACAATGAGCAGTTCTTC. It is translated as CARSPLKGRDYNEQFF.

On this clonotype: Since a much larger clone is just one base distant, this may be a read error. The chain employs TRBV12-3 or TRBV12-4 and TRBJ2-7; 8 bases match TRBD2. V lost 6 bases and J lost 4; bases outside the gene matches: 8. This CDR3 is 14 amino acids long. CDR3 sequence: CASSGTSGPYEQYF. CDR3 nucleotide sequence: TGTGCCAGCAGCGGCACTAGCGGACCTTACGAGCAGTACTTC.

Turning to this clonotype: A junction end diverges from the germline sequence, so it may reflect a read error. The J gene is TRBJ2-7, the V gene TRBV14, with 12 bases that match TRBD1. Germline CDR1 and CDR2: SGHDN and FVKESK. The CDR3 has 14 residues. The CDR3 region is CASSRDRGPYGQYF. CDR3 sequence (DNA): TGTGCCAGCAGCCGGGACAGGGGGCCCTACGGGCAGTACTTC. Supplemented by reference TRBV14 and TRBJ2-7, the full variable domain reads EAGVTQFPSHSVIEKGQTVTLRCDPISGHDNLYWYRRVMGKEIKFLLHFVKESKQDESGMPNNRFLAERTGGTYSTLKVQPAELEDSGVYFCASSRDRGPYGQYFGPGTRLTVT.

For this clonotype: This may stem from a read error, because a much larger clone lies one nucleotide away. The chain recombines TRBV14 with TRBJ2-2, with 11 nucleotides matching TRBD2. Germline V gene lookup returns CDR1 SGHDN and CDR2 FVKESK. This CDR3 has 16 residues. CDR3 sequence (DNA): TGTGCCAGCAGCAAACGACTAGCGGGGAACACCAGGGAGCTGTTTTTT. Its protein is CASSKRLAGNTRELFF.

Concerning this clonotype: A much larger clone differs by one base, so this may be a read error. The CDR3 loop is CASSLPLKTWEAGARDEAKNIQYF. CDR3 nucleotides: TGTGCCAGCAGTTTGCCCCTCAAGACATGGGAGGCGGGTGCGCGGGATGAAGCCAAAAACATTCAGTACTTC. J is TRBJ2-4 and V is TRBV6-6; a weak D match, TRBD2 (6 bases). Between the trimmed V and J ends, which lost 4 bases and 0 bases, there was a span of 37 bases. The CDR3 is 24 residues long. Germline V gene data show CDR1 as MNHNY and CDR2 as SVGAGI (reference sequence).

This rearrangement joins TRBV5-4 to TRBJ1-1; D gene unclear. Trimming pared 1 base from V and 2 bases from J, leaving 15 bases between. The CDR3 has 16 residues. The germline V gene has CDR1 SGHNT and CDR2 YYREEE (reference sequence). CDR3 DNA sequence: TGTGCCAGCAGCTTGTGGGCGGTGCCGGCTAACACTGAAGCTTTCTTT. Translation: CASSLWAVPANTEAFF.

The J gene is TRBJ1-5, the V gene TRBV10-3; D remains unclear. Germline CDR1 ENHRY, CDR2 SYGVKD. Trimming pared 1 base from V and 5 bases from J, leaving 9 bases between. The CDR3 is 14 residues long. The CDR3 DNA reads TGTGCCATCAGTGAGTATGAGGGCGATCAGCCCCAGCATTTT. Its translation is CAISEYEGDQPQHF.

The rearrangement uses TRBV29-1 and TRBJ1-1; 9 bases match TRBD1. V dropped 6 bases and J dropped 1; count of bases not matched to a gene: 9. Germline lookup yields CDR1 SQVTM and CDR2 ANQGSEA. The CDR3 length is 15 residues. The CDR3 loop is CSVARWTGANTEAFF. DNA of the CDR3: TGCAGCGTCGCCCGCTGGACAGGGGCGAACACTGAAGCTTTCTTT.

Concerning this clonotype: This may be a read error, as it is one base from a much larger clone. The V gene is TRBV10-3, the J gene TRBJ1-5; perhaps TRBD1 as D (5 bases). This CDR3 is built from 14 residues. From germline, CDR1 is ENHRY and CDR2 SYGVKD. CDR3 bases: TGTGCCGTCAGCCCTGACAGAACGGTATCGCCCCAGCATTTT. This gives the protein CAVSPDRTVSPQHF.

Concerning this clonotype: Since no conserved phenylalanine or tryptophan closes the CDR3, a read error is the likely cause. The chain has TRBV28 and TRBJ2-2, with 15 nucleotides matching TRBD2. The CDR3 has 15 amino acids. Germline V CDR1 and CDR2: MDHEN, SYDVKM. The V gene end was trimmed by 10 bases and the J gene end by 7 bases; junction bases not matched to a gene: 7. CDR3 coding DNA: TGTGCCACTCTAGGACTAGCGGGAGGGATCGGGGAGCTGTTTTTA. Translated, it gives CATLGLAGGIGELFL.

Concerning this clonotype: Being one base from a much bigger clone, this may be a read error. The chain combines TRBV6-1 with TRBJ1-2, with 7 bases identical to TRBD1. CDR3 length: 15 amino acids. The V segment lost 7 bases and the J segment 4 bases; nucleotides outside the gene matches: 12. Germline CDR1 reads MNHNS; CDR2 reads SASEGT. CDR3 sequence (DNA): TGTGCCAGCAATTCGACAGGGAATTTTGGCTATGGCTACACCTTC. Translating it yields CASNSTGNFGYGYTF.

This clonotype has a single count. Given the absence of the conserved phenylalanine or tryptophan at the CDR3 end, a read error is likely. The rearrangement joins TRBV5-6 to TRBJ2-1; 10 positions agree with TRBD2. V lost 1 base to trimming and J lost 8 bases; unmatched junction nucleotides: 3. The CDR3 runs to 14 residues. In germline, CDR1 is SGHDT, CDR2 YYEEEE. The CDR3 region is CASSLRGLADEQFL. For the CDR3, the DNA is TGTGCCAGCAGCTTGAGAGGACTAGCGGATGAGCAGTTCCTC.

This clonotype has ten or more counts. The chain couples TRBV29-1 to TRBJ2-3; 9 bases line up with TRBD1. The length of the CDR3 is 12 residues. J was trimmed by 4 bases and V by 7 bases; bases with no gene match: 3. Germline values: CDR1 SQVTM, CDR2 ANQGSEA. The chain's CDR3 is CSARQGADTQYF. The CDR3 DNA reads TGCAGCGCCAGACAGGGGGCAGATACGCAGTATTTT.

This clonotype was observed a few times. This chain joins TRBV28 and TRBJ2-3, with a possible D match to TRBD1 (5 bases). Per germline, CDR1 MDHEN and CDR2 SYDVKM. The CDR3 length is 16 residues. V shed 6 bases and J shed 0 bases, with 16 bases lying between them. CDR3 region: CASSPWRGQSTDTQYF. The CDR3 nucleotides are TGTGCCAGCAGCCCCTGGAGAGGACAAAGCACAGATACGCAGTATTTT.

Notes on this clonotype: Given the absence of the conserved phenylalanine or tryptophan at the CDR3 end, a read error is likely. V and J are TRBV29-1 and TRBJ2-3; D gene ambiguous. This CDR3 contains 14 residues. Germline V lookup: CDR1 SQVTM, CDR2 ANQGSEA. This CDR3 reads CCVEDMVNFNTQYL. The CDR3 DNA reads as TGCTGCGTTGAAGATATGGTTAATTTTAATACGCAGTATCTT.

About this clonotype: A much larger clone sits a single nucleotide away, making a read error possible. This sequence joins TRBV4-1 and TRBJ2-6; 9 bases align to TRBD1. This CDR3 has 18 amino acids. The ends lost 1 base at V and 2 bases at J; junction bases unmatched: 6. CDR1 is MGHRA and CDR2 is YSYEKL in the germline V gene. DNA for the CDR3: TGCGCCAGCAGCCAAGCGGGACAGGGTATTCCTGGGGCCAACGTCCTGACTTTC. Residues: CASSQAGQGIPGANVLTF.

As for this clonotype: A read error is possible here, since a much larger clone lies one base away. The chain joins TRBV12-3 or TRBV12-4 to TRBJ1-4; D gene unclear. The CDR3 has 11 amino acids. Trimming shortened V by 9 bases and J by 10 bases, and 12 bases separated the two germline ends. CDR3 region: CASETLRKLFF. The CDR3 DNA reads as TGTGCCAGTGAGACCCTCAGAAAACTGTTTTTT.

In its sample, this clonotype was seen once. Germline and junction disagree at one end, which may indicate a read error. This rearrangement joins TRBV30 to TRBJ1-5; D unclear. This CDR3 spans 14 amino acids. Germline V gene lookup returns CDR1 GTSNPN and CDR2 SVGIG (reference sequence). The CDR3 bases are TGTGCCTGGAGTGCTCAACCTGGTCTTCAGCACCAGCATTTT. This gives the protein CAWSAQPGLQHQHF.

In its sample, this clonotype was seen many times. J is TRBJ1-2 and V is TRBV29-1, with D possibly being TRBD1 (5 bases). Germline V gene lookup returns CDR1 SQVTM and CDR2 ANQGSEA. This CDR3 spans 13 amino acids. Trimming removed 2 bases at V and 4 bases at J, with 11 bases between. This CDR3 reads CSVEFSRAYGYTF. CDR3 nucleotide sequence: TGCAGCGTTGAATTCTCCAGGGCCTATGGCTACACCTTC.

This rearrangement joins TRBV30 to TRBJ2-4; a possible D gene is TRBD2 (6 bases). In germline, CDR1 is GTSNPN, CDR2 SVGIG (reference sequence). The CDR3 runs to 15 residues. The V and J ends lost 0 bases and 5 bases respectively, with 14 bases between them. DNA of the CDR3: TGTGCCTGGAGTGTACCGGAGGGTTCTGAAAACATTCAGTACTTC. Protein sequence: CAWSVPEGSENIQYF.

Only a few counts were recorded for this clonotype. The chain links TRBV24-1 to TRBJ2-7; D may be TRBD2 (5 bases). Deletions cut 6 bases from V and 1 base from J, with 9 bases between. Germline V gives CDR1 KGHDR, CDR2 SFDVKD. The CDR3 spans 13 residues. The CDR3 sequence is CATSTSASYEQYF. CDR3 nucleotide sequence: TGTGCCACCAGTACTAGTGCTTCCTACGAGCAGTACTTC.

This clonotype was detected once. Given the absence of the conserved phenylalanine or tryptophan at the CDR3 end, a read error is likely. V gene TRBV5-5 combines with J gene TRBJ1-1; D unresolved. V was cut by 1 base and J by 6 bases, with 4 bases left in between. The CDR3 sequence is 11 residues long. Germline-derived CDR1 and CDR2 are SGHKS and YYEKEE (reference sequence). This CDR3 is CASSLKPEAFS. CDR3 coding DNA: TGTGCCAGCAGCTTGAAGCCTGAAGCTTTCTCT.

A note on this clonotype: The junction does not match germline at one end; this may be a read error. DNA of the CDR3: TGTGCCAGCAGCTCGGGACGGAACTCCTATGGCTATGCCTTC. This codes for CASSSGRNSYGYAF. J is TRBJ1-2 and V is TRBV11-2, with a possible D match to TRBD1 (5 bases). The CDR3 length is 14 residues. Germline values: CDR1 SGHAT, CDR2 FQNNGV.

At least ten counts were recorded for this clonotype. The chain carries TRBV6-5 and TRBJ2-5, with D possibly being TRBD2 (6 bases). The CDR3 has 14 residues. V was pared by 2 bases and J by 4 bases, with 11 bases between. CDR1 MNHEY and CDR2 SVGAGI come from the germline V gene. CDR3 nucleotides: TGTGCCAGCAGTTACATGGGGCGGGGAGAGACCCAGTACTTC. Translation: CASSYMGRGETQYF.